What follows is one T cell receptor (beta chain) and its context. TCRdb re-called the 5' RACE reads through MiXCR, storing one row per CDR3 protein. The table includes under 600,000 distinct CDR3 sequences, roughly 12% detected once. Trimming took 3 bases from V and 7 from J; bases not matched to a gene: 8. CDR1 LNHDA and CDR2 SQIVND come from the germline V gene (reference sequence). The CDR3 spans 16 residues. This record belongs to a study of T cells after yellow fever vaccination. The V call is TRBV19, the J call TRBJ2-3, with TRBD2 matching 12 bases. Sequences were derived from PBMCs, sampled on the day of the yellow fever booster vaccination. The sequence was collected from a man aged 25 to 40 who received the YFV17D yellow fever vaccine. As DNA, the CDR3 is TGTGCCAGTAGTATCGAGACTAGCGGGAGAGGGAATACGCAGTATTTT. Residues: CASSIETSGRGNTQYF.